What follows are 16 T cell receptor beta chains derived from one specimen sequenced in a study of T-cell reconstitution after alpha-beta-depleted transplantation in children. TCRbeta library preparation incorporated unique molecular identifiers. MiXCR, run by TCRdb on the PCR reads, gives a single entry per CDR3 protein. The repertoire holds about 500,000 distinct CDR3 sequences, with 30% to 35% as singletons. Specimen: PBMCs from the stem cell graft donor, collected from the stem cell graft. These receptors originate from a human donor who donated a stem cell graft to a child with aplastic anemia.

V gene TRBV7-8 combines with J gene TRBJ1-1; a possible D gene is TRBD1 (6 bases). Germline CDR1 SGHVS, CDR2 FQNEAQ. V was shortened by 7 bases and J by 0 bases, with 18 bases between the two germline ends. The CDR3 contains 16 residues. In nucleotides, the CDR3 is TGTGCCAGCACCCTAATAGCGGCAGGGGTGAACACTGAAGCTTTCTTT. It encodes CASTLIAAGVNTEAFF.

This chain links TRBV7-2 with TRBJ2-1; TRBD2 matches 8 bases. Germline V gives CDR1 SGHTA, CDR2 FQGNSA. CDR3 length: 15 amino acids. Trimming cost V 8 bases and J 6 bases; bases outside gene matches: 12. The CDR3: CASSTSGSSGNEQFF. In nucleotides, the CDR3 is TGTGCCAGCTCAACGAGCGGGAGTTCGGGCAATGAGCAGTTCTTC. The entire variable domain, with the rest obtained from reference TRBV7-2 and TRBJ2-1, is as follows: GAGVSQSPSNKVTEKGKDVELRCDPISGHTALYWYRQSLGQGLEFLIYFQGNSAPDKSGLPSDRFSAERTGGSVSTLTIQRTQQEDSAVYLCASSTSGSSGNEQFFGPGTRLTVL.

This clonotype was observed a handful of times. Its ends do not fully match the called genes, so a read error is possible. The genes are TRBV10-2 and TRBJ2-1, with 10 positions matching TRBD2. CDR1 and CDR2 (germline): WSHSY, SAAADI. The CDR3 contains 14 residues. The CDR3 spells CASSGTSGYDEQFF. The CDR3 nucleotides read TGCGCCAGCAGTGGGACTAGCGGCTACGATGAGCAGTTCTTC.

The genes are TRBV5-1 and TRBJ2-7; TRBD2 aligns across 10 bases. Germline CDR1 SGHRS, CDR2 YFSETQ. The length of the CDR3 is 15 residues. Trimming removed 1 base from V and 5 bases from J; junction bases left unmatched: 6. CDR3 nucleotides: TGCGCCAGCAGCTTGAGCCTAGCGGGAGACCACGAGCAGTACGTC. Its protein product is CASSLSLAGDHEQYV.

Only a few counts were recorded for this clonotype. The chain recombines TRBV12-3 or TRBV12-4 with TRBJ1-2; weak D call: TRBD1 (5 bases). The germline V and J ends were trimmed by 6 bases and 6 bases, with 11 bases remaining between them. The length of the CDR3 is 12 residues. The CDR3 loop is CASSPDSHGYTF. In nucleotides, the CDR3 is TGTGCCAGCAGCCCCGACAGCCATGGCTACACCTTC.

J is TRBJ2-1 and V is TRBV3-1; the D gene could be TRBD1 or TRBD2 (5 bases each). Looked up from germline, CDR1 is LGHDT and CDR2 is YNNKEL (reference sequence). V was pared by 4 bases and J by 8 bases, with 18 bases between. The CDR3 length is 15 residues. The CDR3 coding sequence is TGTGCCAGCAGCCCCCAGGGCCTAGCCGTCCATGAGCAGTTCTTC. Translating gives CASSPQGLAVHEQFF.

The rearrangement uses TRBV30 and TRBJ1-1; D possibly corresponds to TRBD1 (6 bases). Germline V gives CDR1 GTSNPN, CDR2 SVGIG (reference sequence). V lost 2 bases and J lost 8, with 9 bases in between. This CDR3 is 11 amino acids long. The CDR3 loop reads CAWSWDIEAFF. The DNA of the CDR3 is TGTGCCTGGAGTTGGGACATAGAAGCTTTCTTT.

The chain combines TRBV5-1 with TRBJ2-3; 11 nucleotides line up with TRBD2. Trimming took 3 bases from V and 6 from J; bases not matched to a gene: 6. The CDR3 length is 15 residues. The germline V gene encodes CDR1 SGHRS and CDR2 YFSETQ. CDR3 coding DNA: TGCGCCAGCAGCTACACTAGCGGGAGTAAGGATACGCAGTATTTT. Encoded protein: CASSYTSGSKDTQYF. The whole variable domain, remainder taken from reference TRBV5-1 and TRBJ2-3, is KAGVTQTPRYLIKTRGQQVTLSCSPISGHRSVSWYQQTPGQGLQFLFEYFSETQRNKGNFPGRFSGRQFSNSRSEMNVSTLELGDSALYLCASSYTSGSKDTQYFGPGTRLTVL.

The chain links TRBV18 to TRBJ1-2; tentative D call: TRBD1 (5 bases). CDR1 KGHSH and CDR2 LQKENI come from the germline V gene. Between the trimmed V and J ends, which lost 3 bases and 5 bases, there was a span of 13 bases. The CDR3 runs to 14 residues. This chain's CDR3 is CASSPDSPGYGYTF. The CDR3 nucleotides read TGTGCCAGCTCACCCGACAGCCCGGGGTATGGCTACACCTTC.

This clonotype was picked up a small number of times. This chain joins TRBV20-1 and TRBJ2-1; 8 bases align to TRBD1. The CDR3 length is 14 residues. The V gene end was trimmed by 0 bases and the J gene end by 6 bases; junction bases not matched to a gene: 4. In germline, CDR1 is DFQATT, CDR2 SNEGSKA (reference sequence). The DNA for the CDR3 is TGCAGTGCTAGAGATTTAACAGGGGGCAATGAGCAGTTCTTC. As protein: CSARDLTGGNEQFF.

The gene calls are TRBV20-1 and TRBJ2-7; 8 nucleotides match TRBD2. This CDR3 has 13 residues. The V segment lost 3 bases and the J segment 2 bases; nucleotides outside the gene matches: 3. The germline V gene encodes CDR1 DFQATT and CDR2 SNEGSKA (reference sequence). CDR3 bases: TGCAGTGCTAGGGGGGGACTAGCCTACGAGCAGTACTTC. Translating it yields CSARGGLAYEQYF.

The CDR3 sequence: CASSFRGFGANVLTF. The DNA of the CDR3 is TGTGCCAGCAGCTTCAGGGGGTTTGGGGCCAACGTCCTGACTTTC. The rearrangement joins TRBV27 to TRBJ2-6; 7 bases match TRBD1. The CDR3 loop spans 15 amino acids. CDR1 and CDR2 from the germline V gene are MNHEY and SMNVEV (reference sequence). Losses at the gene ends were 6 bases for V and 3 bases for J; bases not matched to a gene: 5. Full variable domain (outside the CDR3, taken from reference TRBV27 and TRBJ2-6): EAQVTQNPRYLITVTGKKLTVTCSQNMNHEYMSWYRQDPGLGLRQIYYSMNVEVTDKGDVPEGYKVSRKEKRNFPLILESPSPNQTSLYFCASSFRGFGANVLTFGAGSRLTVL.

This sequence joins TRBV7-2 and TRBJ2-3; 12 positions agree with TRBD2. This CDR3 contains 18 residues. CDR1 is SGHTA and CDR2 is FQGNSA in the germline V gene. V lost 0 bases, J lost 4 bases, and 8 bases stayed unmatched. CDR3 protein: CASSLANRLAGAADTQYF. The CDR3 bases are TGTGCCAGCAGCTTAGCCAACCGACTAGCGGGAGCGGCAGATACGCAGTATTTT.

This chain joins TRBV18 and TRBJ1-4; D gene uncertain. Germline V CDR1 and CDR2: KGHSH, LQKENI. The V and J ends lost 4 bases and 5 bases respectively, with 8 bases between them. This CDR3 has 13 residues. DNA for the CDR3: TGTGCCAGCTCACAAGGGATAAATGAAAAACTGTTTTTT. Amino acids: CASSQGINEKLFF.

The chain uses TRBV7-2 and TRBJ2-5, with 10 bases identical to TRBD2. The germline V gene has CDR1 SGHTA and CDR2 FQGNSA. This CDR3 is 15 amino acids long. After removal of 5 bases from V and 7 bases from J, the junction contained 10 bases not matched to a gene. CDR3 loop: CASSTRLAGAGTQYF. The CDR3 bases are TGTGCCAGCAGCACACGACTAGCGGGTGCGGGGACCCAGTACTTC.

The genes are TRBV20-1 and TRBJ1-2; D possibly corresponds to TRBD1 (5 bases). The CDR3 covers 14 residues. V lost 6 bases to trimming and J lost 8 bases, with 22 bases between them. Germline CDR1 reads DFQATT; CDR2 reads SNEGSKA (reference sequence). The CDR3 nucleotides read TGCAGTGCCCCCAGCCGGGACCAGGCTTCGGGCTACACCTTC. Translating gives CSAPSRDQASGYTF.